Listed below are T cell receptor beta chains from one sample, sequenced in a study of blood T cell repertoires in COVID-19. Assay: immunoSEQ multiplex PCR; the TCRdb copy retains only in-frame clones and omits some. This sample has about 490,000 clones, with 80% to 90% found just once. The sample consisted of peripheral blood. The receptor source for this set is a human donor in a cohort sampled during active COVID-19. The CDR3 runs from the conserved cysteine through the conserved F or W. A D gene is named only where the DNA matches it firmly. Clone size is not always given. Where it is, it says once, few, many or a class for expanded clones.

CDR3aa	CDR3nt	v_gene	j_gene	d_gene	abundance
CASSDGYIQGFYGYTF	TGTGCCAGCAGTGATGGATATATACAGGGCTTTTATGGCTACACCTTC	TRBV2	TRBJ1-2	.	few
CASRDRQPNYGYTF	TGTGCCAGTAGGGACCGACAGCCTAACTATGGCTACACCTTC	TRBV19	TRBJ1-2	.	.
CASSPDRGRETQYF	TGTGCCAGCTCACCAGACAGGGGGCGAGAGACCCAGTACTTC	TRBV18	TRBJ2-5	TRBD1	.
CASSLSGRVDEQYF	TGTGCCAGCAGCCTTAGCGGGAGAGTCGACGAGCAGTACTTC	TRBV5-4	TRBJ2-7	TRBD2	.
CASSVGDGGTGGYTF	TGTGCCAGCAGCGTAGGGGACGGGGGGACGGGGGGCTACACCTTC	TRBV9	TRBJ1-2	.	.
CASSLNSGRVADTQYF	TGTGCCAGCAGCTTGAATAGCGGGAGGGTAGCAGATACGCAGTATTTT	TRBV7-3	TRBJ2-3	TRBD2	.
CASSLTPNTEAFF	TGTGCCAGCAGCTTAACACCGAACACTGAAGCTTTCTTT	TRBV7-2	TRBJ1-1	.	.
CASSLGARVKAFF	TGTGCCAGCAGTTTAGGGGCTCGAGTTAAAGCTTTCTTT	TRBV12-3/TRBV12-4	TRBJ1-1	.	.
CASSLAGGAYGYTF	TGTGCCAGCAGTTTAGCAGGGGGCGCCTATGGCTACACCTTC	TRBV11-2	TRBJ1-2	TRBD1	once
CASSPTYNEQFF	TGTGCCAGCAGTCCCACATACAATGAGCAGTTCTTC	TRBV2	TRBJ2-1	.	once
CASSLATGWDEAFF	TGCGCCAGCAGCTTGGCCACAGGGTGGGATGAAGCTTTCTTT	TRBV5-1	TRBJ1-1	.	many
CASSRSQGGNTEAFF	TGTGCCAGCTCACGGTCACAGGGCGGAAACACTGAAGCTTTCTTT	TRBV18	TRBJ1-1	.	once
CASSQDRDSPLHF	TGCGCCAGCAGTCAGGACAGGGATTCACCCCTCCACTTT	TRBV4-1	TRBJ1-6	TRBD1	.
CASRPEGPNTDTQYF	TGTGCCAGCAGACCGGAGGGGCCGAACACAGATACGCAGTATTTT	TRBV21-1	TRBJ2-3	.	.
CASSSSGRKQFF	TGTGCCAGCAGCTCCAGCGGGAGGAAGCAGTTCTTC	TRBV11-3	TRBJ2-1	TRBD2	.